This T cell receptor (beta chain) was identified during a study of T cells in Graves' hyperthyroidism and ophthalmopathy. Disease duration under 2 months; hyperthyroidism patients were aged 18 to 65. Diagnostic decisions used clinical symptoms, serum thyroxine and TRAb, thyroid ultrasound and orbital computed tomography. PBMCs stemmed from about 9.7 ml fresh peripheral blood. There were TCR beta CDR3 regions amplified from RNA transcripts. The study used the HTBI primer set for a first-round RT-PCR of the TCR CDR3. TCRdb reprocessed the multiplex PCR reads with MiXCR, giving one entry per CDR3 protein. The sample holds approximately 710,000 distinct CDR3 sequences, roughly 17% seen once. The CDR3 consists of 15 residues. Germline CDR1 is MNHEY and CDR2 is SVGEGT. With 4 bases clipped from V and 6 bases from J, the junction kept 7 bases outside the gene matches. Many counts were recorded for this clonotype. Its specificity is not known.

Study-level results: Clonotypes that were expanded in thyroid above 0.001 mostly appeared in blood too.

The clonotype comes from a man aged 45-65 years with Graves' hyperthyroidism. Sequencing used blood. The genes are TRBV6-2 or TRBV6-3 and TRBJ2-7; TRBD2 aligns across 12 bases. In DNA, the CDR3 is TGTGCCAGCAGTTCCCAAGCGGGACTAGCGGGCGAGCAGTACTTC. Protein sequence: CASSSQAGLAGEQYF.